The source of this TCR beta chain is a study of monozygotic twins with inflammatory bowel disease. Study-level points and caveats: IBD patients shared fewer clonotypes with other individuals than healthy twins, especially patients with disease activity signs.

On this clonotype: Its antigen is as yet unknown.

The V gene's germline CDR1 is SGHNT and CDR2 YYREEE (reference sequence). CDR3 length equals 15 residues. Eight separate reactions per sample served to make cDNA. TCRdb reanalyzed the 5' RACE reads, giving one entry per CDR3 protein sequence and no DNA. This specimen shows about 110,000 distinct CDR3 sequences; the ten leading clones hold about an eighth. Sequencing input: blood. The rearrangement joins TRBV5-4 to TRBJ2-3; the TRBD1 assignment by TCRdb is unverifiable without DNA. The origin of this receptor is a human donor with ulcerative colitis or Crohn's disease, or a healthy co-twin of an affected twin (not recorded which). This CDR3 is CASSPPYQAADTQYF.